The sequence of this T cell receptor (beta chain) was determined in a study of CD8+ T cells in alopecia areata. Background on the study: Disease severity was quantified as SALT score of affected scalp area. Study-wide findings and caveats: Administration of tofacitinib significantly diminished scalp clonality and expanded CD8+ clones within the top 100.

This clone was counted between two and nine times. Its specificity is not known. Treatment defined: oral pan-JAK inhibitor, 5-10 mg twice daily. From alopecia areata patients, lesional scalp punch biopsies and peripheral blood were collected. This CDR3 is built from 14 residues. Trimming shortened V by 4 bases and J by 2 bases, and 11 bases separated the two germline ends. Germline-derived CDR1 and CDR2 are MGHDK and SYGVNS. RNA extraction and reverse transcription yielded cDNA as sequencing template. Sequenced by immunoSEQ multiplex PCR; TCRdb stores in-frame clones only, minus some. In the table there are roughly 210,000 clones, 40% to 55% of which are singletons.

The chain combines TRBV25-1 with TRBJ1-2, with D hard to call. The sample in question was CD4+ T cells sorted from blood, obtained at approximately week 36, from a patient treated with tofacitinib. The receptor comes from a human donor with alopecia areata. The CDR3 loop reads CASSGAGLNYGYTF. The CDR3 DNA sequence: TGTGCCAGCAGTGGGGCCGGGCTCAACTATGGCTACACCTTC.